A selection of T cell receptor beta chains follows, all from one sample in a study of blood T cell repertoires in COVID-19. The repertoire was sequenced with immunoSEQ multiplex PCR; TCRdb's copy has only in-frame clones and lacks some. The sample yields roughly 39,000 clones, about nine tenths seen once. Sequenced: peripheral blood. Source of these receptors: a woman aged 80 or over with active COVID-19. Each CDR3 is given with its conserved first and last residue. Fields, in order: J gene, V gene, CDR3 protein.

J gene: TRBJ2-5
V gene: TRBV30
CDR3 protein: CAWSVLGETQYF

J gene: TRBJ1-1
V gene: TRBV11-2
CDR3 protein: CASSLDRGGQIPGEAFF

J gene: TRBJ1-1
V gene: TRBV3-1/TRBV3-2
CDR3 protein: CASSQGGQGVMNTEAFF

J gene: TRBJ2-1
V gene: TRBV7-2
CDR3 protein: CASSLGGGGPNEQFF

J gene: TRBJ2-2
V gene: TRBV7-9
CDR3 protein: CASSLGLAYTGELFF

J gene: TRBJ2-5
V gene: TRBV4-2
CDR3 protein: CASSPALGLGLQETQYF

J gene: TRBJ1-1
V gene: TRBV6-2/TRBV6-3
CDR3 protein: CASSYPQLERTEAFF

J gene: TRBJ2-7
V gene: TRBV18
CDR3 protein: CASSPGRLVPPYEQYF

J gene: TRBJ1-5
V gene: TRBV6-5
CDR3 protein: CASNIRGRDQPQHF

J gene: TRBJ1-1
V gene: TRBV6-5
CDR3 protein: CASSQRNTETFF

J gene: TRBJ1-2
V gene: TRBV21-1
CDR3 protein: CASSPGQGSDGYTF

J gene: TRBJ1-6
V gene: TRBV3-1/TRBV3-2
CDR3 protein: CASSRQNSPLHF

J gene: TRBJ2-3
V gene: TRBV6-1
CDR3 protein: CASSDLAGELTDTQYF

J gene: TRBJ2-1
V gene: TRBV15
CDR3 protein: CATSRDRRGPYNEQFF

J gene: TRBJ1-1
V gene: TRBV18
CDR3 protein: CASSPEGTGNTEAFF

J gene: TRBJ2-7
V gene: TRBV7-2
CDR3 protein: CASSQAQGFYEQYF

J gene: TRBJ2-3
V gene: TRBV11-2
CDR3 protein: CASTPGTGGITDTQYF

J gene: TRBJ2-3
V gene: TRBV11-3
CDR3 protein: CASSLGGQGTQYF

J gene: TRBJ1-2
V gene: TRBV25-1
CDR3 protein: CASSDYRGYGYTF

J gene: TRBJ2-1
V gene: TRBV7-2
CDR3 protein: CASSLVSASGGTNEQFF

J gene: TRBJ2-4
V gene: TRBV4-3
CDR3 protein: CASSLGLAGGLNIQYF

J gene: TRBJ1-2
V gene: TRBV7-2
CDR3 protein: CASSFTPRTGHGYTF

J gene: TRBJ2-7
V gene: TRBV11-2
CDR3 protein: CASTPPTTQDEQYF

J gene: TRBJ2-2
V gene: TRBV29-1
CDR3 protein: CSVDRGGAGELFF

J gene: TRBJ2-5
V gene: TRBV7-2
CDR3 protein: CASSSRRTGKSETQYF

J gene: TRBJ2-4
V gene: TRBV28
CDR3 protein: CASSFSGGGLAKNIQYF

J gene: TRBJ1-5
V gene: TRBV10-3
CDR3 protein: CAISTGAEQPQHF

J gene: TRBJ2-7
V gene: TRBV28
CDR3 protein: CASSLPSTGVVNEQYF

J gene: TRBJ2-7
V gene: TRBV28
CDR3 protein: CASSHMTGGRSYEQYF

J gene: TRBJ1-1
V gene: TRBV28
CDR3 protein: CASSGGVRRRGTEAFF

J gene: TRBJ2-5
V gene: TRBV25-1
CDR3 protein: CASSENGGAGKETQYF

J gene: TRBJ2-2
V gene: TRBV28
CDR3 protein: CASSQGGTGELFF

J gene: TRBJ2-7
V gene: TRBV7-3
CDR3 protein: CASSLNRGYEQYF

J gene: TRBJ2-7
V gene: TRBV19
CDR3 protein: CASSGLAGPSYEQYF

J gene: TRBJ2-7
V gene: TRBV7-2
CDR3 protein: CASSLGGGGDEQYF

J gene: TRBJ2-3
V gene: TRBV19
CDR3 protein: CASRALPGDTQYF

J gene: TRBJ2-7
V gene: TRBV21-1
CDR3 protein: CASRGQGFGEQYF

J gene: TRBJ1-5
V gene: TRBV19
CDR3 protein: CASRTQGKPQHF

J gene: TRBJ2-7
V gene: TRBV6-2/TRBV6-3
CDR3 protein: CASSYERGGHSYEQYF

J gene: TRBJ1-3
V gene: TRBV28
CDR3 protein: CASRLGGGLSSGNTIYF

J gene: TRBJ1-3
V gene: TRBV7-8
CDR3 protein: CASSLAVRTLGNTIYF